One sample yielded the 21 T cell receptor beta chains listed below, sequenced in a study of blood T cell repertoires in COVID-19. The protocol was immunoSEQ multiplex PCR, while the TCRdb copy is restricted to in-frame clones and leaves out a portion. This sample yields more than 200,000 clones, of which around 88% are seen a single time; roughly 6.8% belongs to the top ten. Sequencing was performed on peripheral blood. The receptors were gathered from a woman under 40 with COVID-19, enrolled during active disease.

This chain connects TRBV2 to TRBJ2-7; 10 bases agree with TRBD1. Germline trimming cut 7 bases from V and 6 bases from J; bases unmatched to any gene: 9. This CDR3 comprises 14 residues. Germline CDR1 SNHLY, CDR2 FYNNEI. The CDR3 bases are TGTGCCAGCAACACCGGGACAGGGGACTCCGAGCAGTACTTC. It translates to CASNTGTGDSEQYF.

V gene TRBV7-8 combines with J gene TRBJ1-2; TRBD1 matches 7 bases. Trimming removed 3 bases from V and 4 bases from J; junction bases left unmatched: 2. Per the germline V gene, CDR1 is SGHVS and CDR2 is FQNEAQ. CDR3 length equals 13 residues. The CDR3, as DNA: TGTGCCAGCAGCTTCCGGGACAGCTATGGCTACACCTTC. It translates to CASSFRDSYGYTF.

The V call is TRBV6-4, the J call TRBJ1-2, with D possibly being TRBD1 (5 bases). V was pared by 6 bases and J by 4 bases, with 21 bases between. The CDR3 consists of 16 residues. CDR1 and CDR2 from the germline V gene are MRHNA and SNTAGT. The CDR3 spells CASSAQPWGDLYGYTF. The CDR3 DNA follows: TGTGCCAGCAGCGCCCAACCTTGGGGGGACCTCTATGGCTACACCTTC.

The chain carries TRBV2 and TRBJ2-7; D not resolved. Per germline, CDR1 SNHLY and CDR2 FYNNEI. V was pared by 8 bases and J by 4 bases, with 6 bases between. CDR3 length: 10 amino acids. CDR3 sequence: CASGEYEQYF. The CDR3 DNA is TGTGCCAGCGGAGAATACGAGCAGTACTTC.

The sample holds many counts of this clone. In DNA form, the CDR3 reads TGTGCCAGCAGTTACCGGCCAGCGGGCCAGATGGGTGCCGGGGAGCTGTTTTTT. Translating it yields CASSYRPAGQMGAGELFF. The V call is TRBV6-2 or TRBV6-3, the J call TRBJ2-2; D perhaps matches TRBD2 (6 bases). Per germline, CDR1 MNHEY and CDR2 SVGEGT. The ends were cut back, 2 bases at V and 6 bases at J, with 22 bases in the middle. The CDR3 sequence is 18 residues long.

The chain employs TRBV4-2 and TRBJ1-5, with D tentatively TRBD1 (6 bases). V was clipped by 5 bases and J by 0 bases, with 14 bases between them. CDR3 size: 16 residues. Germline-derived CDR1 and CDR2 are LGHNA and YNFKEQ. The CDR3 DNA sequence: TGTGCCAGCAGCGAATACAGGGAGTATAGCAATCAGCCCCAGCATTTT. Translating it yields CASSEYREYSNQPQHF.

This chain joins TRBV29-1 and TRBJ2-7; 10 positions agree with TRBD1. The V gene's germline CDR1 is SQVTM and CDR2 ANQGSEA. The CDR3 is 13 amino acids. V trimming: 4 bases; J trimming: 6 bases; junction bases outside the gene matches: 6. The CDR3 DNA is TGCAGCGTTGTAGGAGGGACAGGGGTCGAGCAGTACTTC. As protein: CSVVGGTGVEQYF.

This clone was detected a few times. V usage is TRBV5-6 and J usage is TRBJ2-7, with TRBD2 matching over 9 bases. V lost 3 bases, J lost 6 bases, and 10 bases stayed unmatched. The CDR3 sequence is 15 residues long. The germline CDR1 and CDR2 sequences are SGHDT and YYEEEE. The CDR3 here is CASSSPRLAGSEQYV. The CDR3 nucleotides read TGTGCCAGCAGCTCACCCCGGCTAGCGGGGAGCGAGCAGTACGTC.

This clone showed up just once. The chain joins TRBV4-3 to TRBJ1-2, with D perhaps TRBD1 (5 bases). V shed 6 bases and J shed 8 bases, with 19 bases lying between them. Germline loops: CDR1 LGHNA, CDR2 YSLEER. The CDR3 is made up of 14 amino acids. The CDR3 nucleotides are TGCGCCAGCAGTGTGGGGGGGGACGTAGGAGGCTACACCTTC. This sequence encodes CASSVGGDVGGYTF.

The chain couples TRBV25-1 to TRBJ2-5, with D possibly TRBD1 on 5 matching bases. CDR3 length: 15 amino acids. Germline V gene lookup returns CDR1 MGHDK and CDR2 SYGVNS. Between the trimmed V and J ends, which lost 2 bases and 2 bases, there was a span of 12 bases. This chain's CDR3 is CASSEPRQIQETQYF. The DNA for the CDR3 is TGTGCCAGCAGTGAACCAAGACAGATACAAGAGACCCAGTACTTC.

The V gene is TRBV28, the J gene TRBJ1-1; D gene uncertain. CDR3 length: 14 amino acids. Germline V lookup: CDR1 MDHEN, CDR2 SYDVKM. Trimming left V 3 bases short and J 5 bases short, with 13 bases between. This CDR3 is CASSFPPMRTEAFF. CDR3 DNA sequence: TGTGCCAGCAGTTTCCCTCCCATGAGGACTGAAGCTTTCTTT.

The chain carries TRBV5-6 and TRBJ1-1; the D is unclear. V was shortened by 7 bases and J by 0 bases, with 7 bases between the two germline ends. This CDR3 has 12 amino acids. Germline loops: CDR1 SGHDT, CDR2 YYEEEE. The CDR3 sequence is CASLRVNTEAFF. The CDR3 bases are TGTGCCAGCCTACGAGTGAACACTGAAGCTTTCTTT.

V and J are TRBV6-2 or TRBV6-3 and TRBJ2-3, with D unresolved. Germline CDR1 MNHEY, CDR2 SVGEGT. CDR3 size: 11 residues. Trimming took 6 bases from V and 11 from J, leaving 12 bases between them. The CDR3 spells CASSRRLLQYF. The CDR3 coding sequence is TGTGCCAGCAGCCGACGACTCTTGCAGTATTTT.

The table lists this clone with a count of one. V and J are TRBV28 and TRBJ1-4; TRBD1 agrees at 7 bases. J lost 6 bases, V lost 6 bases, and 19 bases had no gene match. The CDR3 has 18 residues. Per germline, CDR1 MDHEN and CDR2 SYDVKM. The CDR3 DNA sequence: TGTGCCAGCAGCACACTTTGGGGAATGACAGGGCTTGATGAAAAACTGTTTTTT. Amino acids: CASSTLWGMTGLDEKLFF.

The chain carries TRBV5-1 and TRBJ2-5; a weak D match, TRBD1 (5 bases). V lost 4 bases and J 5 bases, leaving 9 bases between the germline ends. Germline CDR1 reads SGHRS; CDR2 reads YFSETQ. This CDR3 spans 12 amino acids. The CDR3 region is CASSLTDETQYF. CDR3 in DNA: TGCGCCAGCAGCCTGACAGATGAGACCCAGTACTTC.

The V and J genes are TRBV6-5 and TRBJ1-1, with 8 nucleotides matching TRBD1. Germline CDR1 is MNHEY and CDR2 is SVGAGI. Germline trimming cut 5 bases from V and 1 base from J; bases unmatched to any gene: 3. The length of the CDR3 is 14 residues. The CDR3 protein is CASSLTGGNTEAFF. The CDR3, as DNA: TGTGCCAGCAGTCTAACAGGGGGGAACACTGAAGCTTTCTTT.

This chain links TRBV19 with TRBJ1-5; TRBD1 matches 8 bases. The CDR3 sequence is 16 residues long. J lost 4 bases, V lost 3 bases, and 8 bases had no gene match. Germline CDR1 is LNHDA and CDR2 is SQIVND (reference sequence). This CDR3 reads CASSMPQTGVNQPQHF. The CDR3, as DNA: TGTGCCAGTAGTATGCCCCAGACAGGGGTGAATCAGCCCCAGCATTTT.

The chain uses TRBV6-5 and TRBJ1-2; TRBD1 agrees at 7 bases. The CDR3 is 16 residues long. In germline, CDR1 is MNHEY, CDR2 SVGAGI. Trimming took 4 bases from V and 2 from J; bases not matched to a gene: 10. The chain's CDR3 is CASSSALGGENYGYTF. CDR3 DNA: TGTGCCAGCAGTTCCGCTTTAGGGGGCGAGAACTATGGCTACACCTTC.

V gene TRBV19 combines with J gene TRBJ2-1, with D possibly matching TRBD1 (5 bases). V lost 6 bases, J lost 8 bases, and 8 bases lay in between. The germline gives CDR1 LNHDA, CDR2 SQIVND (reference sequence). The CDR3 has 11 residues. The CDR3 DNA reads TGTGCCAGTAGGACAGTGGATGAGCAGTTCTTC. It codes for CASRTVDEQFF.

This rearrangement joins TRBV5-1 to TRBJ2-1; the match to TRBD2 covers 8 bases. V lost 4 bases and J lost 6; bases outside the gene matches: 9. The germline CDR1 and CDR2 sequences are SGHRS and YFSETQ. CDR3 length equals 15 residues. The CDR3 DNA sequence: TGCGCCAGCAGCGAAGGGACTAGTGGTAGCAATGAGCAGTTCTTC. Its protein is CASSEGTSGSNEQFF. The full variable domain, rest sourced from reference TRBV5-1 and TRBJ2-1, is KAGVTQTPRYLIKTRGQQVTLSCSPISGHRSVSWYQQTPGQGLQFLFEYFSETQRNKGNFPGRFSGRQFSNSRSEMNVSTLELGDSALYLCASSEGTSGSNEQFFGPGTRLTVL.

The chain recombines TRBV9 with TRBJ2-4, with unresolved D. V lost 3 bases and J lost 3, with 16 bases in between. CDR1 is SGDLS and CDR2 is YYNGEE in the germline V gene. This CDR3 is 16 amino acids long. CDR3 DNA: TGTGCCAGCAGCGGATCCCCCCAGCAGGTCAAAAACATTCAGTACTTC. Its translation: CASSGSPQQVKNIQYF.